The 21 T cell receptor beta chains listed next were all sequenced from one sample in a study of radiation and T cells in renal cell carcinoma. The assay was immunoSEQ multiplex PCR, and TCRdb's table has in-frame clones only and misses some. The repertoire holds 100,000 to 150,000 clones, with 80% to 85% as singletons. Time point given: baseline pretreatment blood. Stated treatment: 15 Gy SBRT to primary tumor, nephrectomy 4 weeks later. Sample: blood, taken from a patient whose treatment included radiotherapy and nephrectomy. Receptors originate from a woman aged 60 to 75 with renal cell carcinoma.

The chain uses TRBV7-9 and TRBJ1-1; 9 bases line up with TRBD1. The CDR3 is 15 residues long. Trimming removed 5 bases from V and 4 bases from J; junction bases left unmatched: 8. Germline V gene data show CDR1 as SEHNR and CDR2 as FQNEAQ (reference sequence). The CDR3 nucleotides read TGTGCCAGCAGCCCTACGGGACAGGGAGTCACTGAAGCTTTCTTT. It codes for CASSPTGQGVTEAFF. The whole variable domain, remainder taken from reference TRBV7-9 and TRBJ1-1, is DTGVSQNPRHKITKRGQNVTFRCDPISEHNRLYWYRQTLGQGPEFLTYFQNEAQLEKSRLLSDRFSAERPKGSFSTLEIQRTEQGDSAMYLCASSPTGQGVTEAFFGQGTRLTVV.

This clone was found a few times. The J gene is TRBJ1-5, the V gene TRBV9; D is perhaps TRBD1 (5 bases). The CDR3 runs to 13 residues. Deletions cut 3 bases from V and 9 bases from J, with 13 bases between. The germline V gene encodes CDR1 SGDLS and CDR2 YYNGEE. CDR3: CASSADVGGPQHF. CDR3 bases: TGTGCCAGCAGCGCCGACGTGGGGGGGCCCCAGCATTTT.

This clone was detected only once. V is TRBV19 and J is TRBJ1-2; D is ambiguous. Germline lookup yields CDR1 LNHDA and CDR2 SQIVND (reference sequence). The CDR3 spans 13 residues. The ends were cut back, 3 bases at V and 6 bases at J, with 11 bases in the middle. The CDR3 reads CASSISGIHGYTF. Here the CDR3 DNA reads TGTGCCAGTAGTATCTCGGGGATCCATGGCTACACCTTC.

This chain connects TRBV5-8 to TRBJ1-4; a possible D gene is TRBD1 (5 bases). Germline loops: CDR1 SGHTS, CDR2 YDEGEE. This CDR3 region has 15 residues. V was shortened by 4 bases and J by 7 bases, with 17 bases between the two germline ends. CDR3 region: CASSPGQTKGEKLFF. CDR3 bases: TGTGCCAGCAGCCCTGGACAAACGAAGGGTGAAAAACTGTTTTTT.

This chain connects TRBV9 to TRBJ1-2, with 11 bases matching TRBD1. J gave up 8 bases and V 6 bases, and 15 bases lay outside the gene matches. The germline CDR1 and CDR2 sequences are SGDLS and YYNGEE. CDR3 size: 16 residues. CDR3 amino acids: CASTQREDRGRRGYTF. The CDR3 nucleotides read TGTGCCAGCACCCAAAGAGAGGACAGGGGGCGCAGGGGCTACACCTTC.

This clone was observed once. The chain couples TRBV19 to TRBJ1-4; tentatively, D is TRBD1 (6 bases). Germline values: CDR1 LNHDA, CDR2 SQIVND (reference sequence). V was shortened by 5 bases and J by 7 bases, with 14 bases between the two germline ends. The CDR3 has 14 residues. CDR3: CASSDSGASEKLFF. CDR3 bases: TGTGCCAGTAGTGACTCGGGGGCGAGTGAAAAACTGTTTTTT.

This clone was observed a single time. The chain couples TRBV4-3 to TRBJ2-1, with 7 bases lining up with TRBD2. This CDR3 has 16 residues. V lost 0 bases to trimming and J lost 3 bases; unmatched junction nucleotides: 5. Germline-derived CDR1 and CDR2 are LGHNA and YSLEER. The CDR3 sequence: CASSQETAGLYNEQFF. Here the CDR3 DNA reads TGCGCCAGCAGCCAAGAAACAGCGGGACTCTACAATGAGCAGTTCTTC.

The chain links TRBV28 to TRBJ2-7; 7 nucleotides align to TRBD1. V shed 6 bases, J shed 2 bases, and the junction held 7 bases outside the gene matches. The germline V gene encodes CDR1 MDHEN and CDR2 SYDVKM. This CDR3 is 14 amino acids long. This CDR3 is CASSATGFPYEQYF. In nucleotides, the CDR3 is TGTGCCAGCAGCGCGACAGGGTTTCCCTACGAGCAGTACTTC.

In nucleotides, the CDR3 is TGTGCCAGCAGCTTAACAGGTTCGGCCTCCTCTGGGGCCAACGTCCTGACTTTC. Protein: CASSLTGSASSGANVLTF. The chain carries TRBV5-6 and TRBJ2-6, with D possibly TRBD1 on 5 matching bases. Per germline, CDR1 SGHDT and CDR2 YYEEEE. The CDR3 totals 18 residues. Trimming cost V 2 bases and J 0 bases, with 15 bases left between them.

J is TRBJ2-1 and V is TRBV13; no clear D. Germline-derived CDR1 and CDR2 are PRHDT and FYEKMQ (reference sequence). The V and J ends lost 1 base and 1 base respectively, with 11 bases between them. CDR3 size: 16 residues. Here the CDR3 DNA reads TGTGCCAGCAGCTTAGCGATAGCTGGGTCCTACAATGAGCAGTTCTTC. This encodes CASSLAIAGSYNEQFF.

This clone was observed once. This chain joins TRBV5-1 and TRBJ2-5, with D possibly matching TRBD1 (5 bases). The ends were cut back, 0 bases at V and 2 bases at J, with 8 bases in the middle. CDR3 length: 14 residues. CDR1 and CDR2 (germline): SGHRS, YFSETQ. This chain's CDR3 is CASSLDRLQETQYF. In nucleotides, the CDR3 is TGCGCCAGCAGCTTGGACAGGCTACAAGAGACCCAGTACTTC. The full variable domain, its missing parts supplied by reference TRBV5-1 and TRBJ2-5, is KAGVTQTPRYLIKTRGQQVTLSCSPISGHRSVSWYQQTPGQGLQFLFEYFSETQRNKGNFPGRFSGRQFSNSRSEMNVSTLELGDSALYLCASSLDRLQETQYFGPGTRLLVL.

The chain has TRBV7-3 and TRBJ2-1, with no clear D. V shed 3 bases and J shed 4 bases, with 7 bases lying between them. From germline, CDR1 is SGHTA and CDR2 FQGTGA. The CDR3 consists of 13 residues. In DNA form, the CDR3 reads TGTGCCAGCAGCTTGGACCGTTACAATGAGCAGTTCTTC. Amino acid sequence: CASSLDRYNEQFF. Full variable domain (missing parts from reference TRBV7-3 and TRBJ2-1): GAGVSQTPSNKVTEKGKYVELRCDPISGHTALYWYRQSLGQGPEFLIYFQGTGAADDSGLPNDRFFAVRPEGSVSTLKIQRTERGDSAVYLCASSLDRYNEQFFGPGTRLTVL.

Here the CDR3 DNA reads TGTGCCAGCAGCCCAGCGACTACTCCCACGGAGACCCAGTACTTC. Amino acid sequence: CASSPATTPTETQYF. This chain connects TRBV7-9 to TRBJ2-5; maybe TRBD2 (5 bases). The CDR3 loop spans 15 amino acids. V lost 5 bases, J lost 5 bases, and 18 bases lay in between. The germline CDR1 and CDR2 sequences are SEHNR and FQNEAQ (reference sequence). Full variable domain (remainder filled in from reference TRBV7-9 and TRBJ2-5): DTGVSQNPRHKITKRGQNVTFRCDPISEHNRLYWYRQTLGQGPEFLTYFQNEAQLEKSRLLSDRFSAERPKGSFSTLEIQRTEQGDSAMYLCASSPATTPTETQYFGPGTRLLVL.

The chain has TRBV29-1 and TRBJ1-3; D gene unclear. V was cut by 3 bases and J by 0 bases, with 12 bases left in between. Per the germline V gene, CDR1 is SQVTM and CDR2 is ANQGSEA. CDR3 length: 15 amino acids. CDR3 residues: CSVESGRSSGNTIYF. In DNA, the CDR3 is TGCAGCGTTGAGAGCGGCAGGAGCTCTGGAAACACCATATATTTT.

The chain recombines TRBV2 with TRBJ2-5; D ambiguous. Looked up from germline, CDR1 is SNHLY and CDR2 is FYNNEI. This CDR3 comprises 12 residues. Trimming took 5 bases from V and 2 from J, leaving 6 bases between them. The CDR3 reads CASSSAQETQYF. The CDR3 DNA reads as TGTGCCAGCAGTAGCGCGCAAGAGACCCAGTACTTC. Full variable domain (rest looked up from reference TRBV2 and TRBJ2-5): EPEVTQTPSHQVTQMGQEVILRCVPISNHLYFYWYRQILGQKVEFLVSFYNNEISEKSEIFDDQFSVERPDGSNFTLKIRSTKLEDSAMYFCASSSAQETQYFGPGTRLLVL.

This sequence joins TRBV7-9 and TRBJ1-4; 7 positions match TRBD1. CDR1 is SEHNR and CDR2 is FQNEAQ in the germline V gene (reference sequence). V dropped 7 bases and J dropped 5; count of bases not matched to a gene: 7. The CDR3 spans 14 residues. The CDR3: CASTEVQGNEKLFF. The CDR3 nucleotides read TGTGCCAGCACCGAAGTACAGGGGAATGAAAAACTGTTTTTT. The complete variable domain, with remaining parts taken from reference TRBV7-9 and TRBJ1-4, reads DTGVSQNPRHKITKRGQNVTFRCDPISEHNRLYWYRQTLGQGPEFLTYFQNEAQLEKSRLLSDRFSAERPKGSFSTLEIQRTEQGDSAMYLCASTEVQGNEKLFFGSGTQLSVL.

This rearrangement joins TRBV19 to TRBJ2-7; the match to TRBD2 covers 9 bases. This CDR3 contains 17 residues. V lost 5 bases and J lost 5; bases outside the gene matches: 16. CDR1 LNHDA and CDR2 SQIVND come from the germline V gene (reference sequence). CDR3 sequence: CASSAPTRVAGEDEQYF. The CDR3 DNA reads TGTGCCAGTAGTGCACCTACCCGGGTAGCGGGAGAGGACGAGCAGTACTTC.

The gene calls are TRBV6-5 and TRBJ2-7; 8 bases align to TRBD1. Germline-derived CDR1 and CDR2 are MNHEY and SVGAGI. With V trimmed by 6 bases and J by 4 bases, 11 bases remained unmatched. This CDR3 has 15 amino acids. The CDR3 region has the DNA TGTGCCAGCAGCCGGGGACAGGTTCGGGCATACGAGCAGTACTTC. It encodes CASSRGQVRAYEQYF.

This chain uses TRBV11-2 with TRBJ2-7; TRBD2 aligns across 10 bases. V lost 2 bases, J lost 9 bases, and 10 bases stayed unmatched. Germline assignment: CDR1 SGHAT and CDR2 FQNNGV. CDR3 length: 15 amino acids. The DNA for the CDR3 is TGTGCCAGCAGCTTATCACTAGCGGGGTCAGACTCGCAGTACTTC. Amino acid sequence: CASSLSLAGSDSQYF.

The rearrangement joins TRBV5-6 to TRBJ2-1; 7 bases match TRBD2. The trim removed 3 bases at V and 0 bases at J, leaving 3 bases unmatched. The CDR3 is 15 residues long. The germline gives CDR1 SGHDT, CDR2 YYEEEE. The CDR3, as DNA: TGTGCCAGCAGCTGGGGGAGGGGCTCCTACAATGAGCAGTTCTTC. This translates into CASSWGRGSYNEQFF.

The chain uses TRBV4-1 and TRBJ1-5; unclear D gene. V lost 2 bases and J lost 0, with 11 bases in between. In germline, CDR1 is MGHRA, CDR2 YSYEKL. CDR3 size: 16 residues. The CDR3 protein is CASSQIPFFSNQPQHF. CDR3 bases: TGCGCCAGCAGCCAAATCCCTTTTTTTAGCAATCAGCCCCAGCATTTT.